The 10 T cell receptor beta chains below all came from one sample that was sequenced in a study of control samples from healthy donors and cancer patients (TCRdb year 2020). Library creation used the immunoSEQ multiplex PCR assay. The table comes from immuneACCESS by way of TCRdb, which keeps in-frame sequences with V and J called. Part of the clones is missing from these tables; in studies checked, under half for an unresolved V gene and the rest for unknown reasons. In this sample the table shows roughly 150,000 clones, 80% to 90% of which occur a single time. The ten top clones hold more than 1.5% of the sample. The sample consisted of blood. All receptors come from a man younger than 30 in good health.

This sequence joins TRBV7-6 and TRBJ2-1; D uncertain. CDR3 length: 16 amino acids. Per germline, CDR1 SGHVS and CDR2 FNYEAQ. Trimming pared 1 base from V and 9 bases from J, leaving 19 bases between. For the CDR3, the DNA is TGTGCCAGCAGCTTAGAACCGGGTCTTGTTAACGGTGAGCAGTTCTTC. Its protein is CASSLEPGLVNGEQFF. Full variable domain (outside the CDR3, taken from reference TRBV7-6 and TRBJ2-1): GAGVSQSPRYKVTKRGQDVALRCDPISGHVSLYWYRQALGQGPEFLTYFNYEAQQDKSGLPNDRFSAERPEGSISTLTIQRTEQRDSAMYRCASSLEPGLVNGEQFFGPGTRLTVL.

The CDR3 DNA reads as TGTGCCAGCTCGCCCCGTCCGGGGGGCGCTGAAGCTTTCTTT. Translation gives CASSPRPGGAEAFF. The gene calls are TRBV27 and TRBJ1-1; maybe TRBD1 (6 bases). The CDR3 is 14 residues long. Trimming removed 8 bases at V and 6 bases at J, with 19 bases between. Germline V lookup: CDR1 MNHEY, CDR2 SMNVEV (reference sequence).

A few counts support this clone. Within the sample, other DNA sequences also encode this same CDR3. The genes are TRBV15 and TRBJ2-3; D is unresolved. Germline V lookup: CDR1 LNHNV, CDR2 YYDKDF (reference sequence). The CDR3 is 15 amino acids. Trimming took off 0 bases at V and 0 bases at J, with 7 bases between the two ends. In DNA, the CDR3 is TGTGCCACCAGCAGAGATCGGGCGAGCACAGATACGCAGTATTTT. It specifies CATSRDRASTDTQYF.

On this clone: This same CDR3 is encoded by further DNA sequences in the sample. The V and J genes are TRBV4-3 and TRBJ1-4; the match to TRBD1 covers 8 bases. V was clipped by 0 bases and J by 1 base; unmatched bases: 4. Germline values: CDR1 LGHNA, CDR2 YSLEER. The CDR3 is made up of 17 amino acids. The CDR3 DNA sequence: TGCGCCAGCAGCCAAGATGCAGGGGGCCTAACTAATGAAAAACTGTTTTTT. This codes for CASSQDAGGLTNEKLFF.

The chain employs TRBV11-2 and TRBJ2-7; the D is unclear. The CDR3 is made up of 12 amino acids. The V gene's germline CDR1 is SGHAT and CDR2 FQNNGV. Trimming cost V 5 bases and J 6 bases, with 11 bases left between them. CDR3 protein: CASSGLPGEQYF. The DNA of the CDR3 is TGTGCCAGCAGCGGTCTCCCCGGCGAGCAGTACTTC.

The chain has TRBV6-5 and TRBJ1-4; maybe TRBD1 (6 bases). V dropped 5 bases and J dropped 1 base, with 11 bases sitting between them. CDR1 and CDR2 (germline): MNHEY, SVGAGI. There are 15 residues in the CDR3. CDR3 residues: CASSRKQGTNEKLFF. CDR3 sequence (DNA): TGTGCCAGCAGTCGGAAACAGGGAACTAATGAAAAACTGTTTTTT.

V is TRBV15 and J is TRBJ2-3; D gene uncertain. Germline-derived CDR1 and CDR2 are LNHNV and YYDKDF (reference sequence). V lost 1 base, J lost 2 bases, and 10 bases lay in between. This CDR3 is built from 15 residues. The CDR3 loop is CATSRGDGLTDTQYF. The CDR3 DNA follows: TGTGCCACCAGCAGAGGAGATGGGCTCACAGATACGCAGTATTTT.

DNA of the CDR3: TGTGCCAGCAGCTTGGAGCAGAAACGGACTGAAGCTTTCTTT. Its protein is CASSLEQKRTEAFF. The rearrangement joins TRBV5-4 to TRBJ1-1; D ambiguous. Germline V gene lookup returns CDR1 SGHNT and CDR2 YYREEE (reference sequence). V was clipped by 0 bases and J by 5 bases, with 11 bases between them. The CDR3 sequence is 14 residues long. Together with reference TRBV5-4 and TRBJ1-1, the CDR3 gives the full variable domain: ETGVTQSPTHLIKTRGQQVTLRCSSQSGHNTVSWYQQALGQGPQFIFQYYREEENGRGNFPPRFSGLQFPNYSSELNVNALELDDSALYLCASSLEQKRTEAFFGQGTRLTVV.

The chain carries TRBV7-2 and TRBJ2-1; possibly TRBD1 or TRBD2 for D (5 bases each). The CDR3 contains 15 residues. CDR1 is SGHTA and CDR2 is FQGNSA in the germline V gene. The germline V and J ends were trimmed by 5 bases and 4 bases, with 15 bases remaining between them. CDR3 DNA: TGTGCCAGCAGCCCTGACCCGGGGCAATACAATGAGCAGTTCTTC. It codes for CASSPDPGQYNEQFF. Looking up the rest from reference TRBV7-2 and TRBJ2-1 gives the full variable domain: GAGVSQSPSNKVTEKGKDVELRCDPISGHTALYWYRQSLGQGLEFLIYFQGNSAPDKSGLPSDRFSAERTGGSVSTLTIQRTQQEDSAVYLCASSPDPGQYNEQFFGPGTRLTVL.

J is TRBJ1-5 and V is TRBV27; TRBD1 agrees at 9 bases. Looked up from germline, CDR1 is MNHEY and CDR2 is SMNVEV (reference sequence). V gave up 4 bases and J gave up 4 bases; unmatched junction bases: 5. The CDR3 is 15 amino acids. This CDR3 is CASSSTGGTNQPQHF. The CDR3 DNA sequence: TGTGCCAGCAGTTCCACAGGGGGCACGAATCAGCCCCAGCATTTT.